A selection of T cell receptor beta chains follows, all from one sample in a study of T cells in localized non-small cell lung cancer. Profiled with immunoSEQ multiplex PCR; TCRdb holds only in-frame clones, not every one. The sample includes around 19,000 clones, around 90% of them seen just once. Here the sequenced sample was peripheral blood, taken before any cancer treatment. These receptors were collected from a woman aged 40-75 years with stage I lung adenocarcinoma. Each CDR3 is given with its conserved first and last residue. The order of the fields is CDR3 protein, CDR3 DNA, V gene, D gene, J gene, clone size, CDR3 length. D genes are given only for firm matches. Size is stated for part of the rows, as once, few or many counts, or as a class when the clone is expanded.

CDR3: CASSIGGGRGRNEQFF
DNA: TGTGCCAGCAGTATAGGAGGGGGCCGGGGGAGAAATGAGCAGTTCTTC
V: TRBV11-1
D: .
J: TRBJ2-1
size: .
length: 16

CDR3: CASSSRTSGGTTGELFF
DNA: TGTGCCAGCAGCTCTCGGACTAGCGGGGGAACCACCGGGGAGCTGTTTTTT
V: TRBV7-9
D: TRBD2
J: TRBJ2-2
size: .
length: 17

CDR3: CASSSSGASGNYEQYF
DNA: TGTGCCAGCAGCTCCTCTGGGGCTAGCGGGAATTACGAGCAGTACTTC
V: TRBV7-9
D: TRBD2
J: TRBJ2-7
size: .
length: 16

CDR3: CASSEQVTSLDYEQYF
DNA: TGTGCCAGCAGTGAACAAGTGACGTCCCTGGACTACGAGCAGTACTTC
V: TRBV6-1
D: .
J: TRBJ2-7
size: medium-sized
length: 16

CDR3: CASSLLLGGAGAEAFF
DNA: TGTGCCAGCAGCCTACTTCTTGGAGGGGCCGGGGCTGAAGCTTTCTTT
V: TRBV9
D: .
J: TRBJ1-1
size: once
length: 16

CDR3: CASSLGGTGADTQYF
DNA: TGCGCCAGCAGCTTAGGTGGGACAGGGGCAGATACGCAGTATTTT
V: TRBV5-1
D: TRBD1
J: TRBJ2-3
size: once
length: 15

CDR3: CAISQTSGKSSYEQYF
DNA: TGTGCCATCAGTCAGACTAGCGGGAAGAGCTCCTACGAGCAGTACTTC
V: TRBV10-3
D: TRBD2
J: TRBJ2-7
size: .
length: 16

CDR3: CASSSVGQSTASNQPQHF
DNA: TGTGCCAGCAGCTCCGTAGGACAATCGACGGCTAGCAATCAGCCCCAGCATTTT
V: TRBV7-2
D: .
J: TRBJ1-5
size: .
length: 18

CDR3: CASSPTDTQYF
DNA: TGTGCCAGCAGCCCCACAGATACGCAGTATTTT
V: TRBV7-9
D: .
J: TRBJ2-3
size: once
length: 11

CDR3: CASSLSGGAYNEQFF
DNA: TGTGCCAGCAGCCTTAGCGGGGGGGCCTACAATGAGCAGTTCTTC
V: TRBV11-3
D: TRBD2
J: TRBJ2-1
size: .
length: 15

CDR3: CASSPDSRRDGYTF
DNA: TGCGCCAGCAGCCCGGACTCCCGACGAGATGGCTACACCTTC
V: TRBV5-1
D: .
J: TRBJ1-2
size: .
length: 14

CDR3: CASKRPGTGGGYYGYTF
DNA: TGTGCCAGCAAACGCCCAGGGACAGGGGGTGGGTACTATGGCTACACCTTC
V: TRBV5-4
D: TRBD1
J: TRBJ1-2
size: .
length: 17

CDR3: CASSLKQGSTDTQYF
DNA: TGTGCCAGCAGTTTAAAGCAGGGCTCCACAGATACGCAGTATTTT
V: TRBV28
D: .
J: TRBJ2-3
size: .
length: 15

CDR3: CASSFTGGTGNEQFF
DNA: TGTGCCAGCAGCTTCACAGGGGGCACCGGGAATGAGCAGTTCTTC
V: TRBV7-2
D: TRBD1
J: TRBJ2-1
size: .
length: 15

CDR3: CASSPRAGAFGGYTF
DNA: TGTGCCAGCAGCCCGCGGGCAGGCGCATTTGGCGGCTACACCTTC
V: TRBV7-9
D: .
J: TRBJ1-2
size: .
length: 15

CDR3: CASSLAGTGANVLTF
DNA: TGCGCCAGCAGCTTGGCAGGTACCGGGGCCAACGTCCTGACTTTC
V: TRBV5-1
D: .
J: TRBJ2-6
size: .
length: 15

CDR3: CASSLEWGTGGSETQYF
DNA: TGTGCCAGCAGCTTAGAATGGGGGACAGGGGGATCGGAGACCCAGTACTTC
V: TRBV7-6
D: TRBD1
J: TRBJ2-5
size: .
length: 17

CDR3: CASKNSGGREYGYTF
DNA: TGTGCCAGCAAAAACTCAGGGGGGAGAGAATATGGCTACACCTTC
V: TRBV27
D: TRBD1
J: TRBJ1-2
size: once
length: 15

CDR3: CASSEVSGGNEKLFF
DNA: TGTGCCAGCAGTGAAGTGTCTGGGGGAAACGAAAAACTGTTTTTT
V: TRBV6-1
D: .
J: TRBJ1-4
size: .
length: 15

CDR3: CASSVSGTGGSPLHF
DNA: TGTGCCAGCAGTGTTTCCGGGACAGGGGGTTCACCCCTCCACTTT
V: TRBV6-4
D: TRBD1
J: TRBJ1-6
size: .
length: 15

CDR3: CASSLQGSSYEQYF
DNA: TGTGCCAGCAGCCTACAGGGGAGCTCCTACGAGCAGTACTTC
V: TRBV7-9
D: TRBD1
J: TRBJ2-7
size: .
length: 14

CDR3: CASRSGLAGVQETQYF
DNA: TGTGCCAGCAGATCGGGACTAGCGGGAGTACAAGAGACCCAGTACTTC
V: TRBV2
D: TRBD2
J: TRBJ2-5
size: .
length: 16

CDR3: CASSLSDRRIQPQHF
DNA: TGTGCCAGCAGCTTGTCGGACAGGAGGATCCAGCCCCAGCATTTT
V: TRBV5-6
D: TRBD1
J: TRBJ1-5
size: .
length: 15

CDR3: CASSRSAGRVNSPLHF
DNA: TGTGCCAGCAGCCGCTCTGCGGGGAGGGTTAATTCACCCCTCCACTTT
V: TRBV5-5
D: .
J: TRBJ1-6
size: .
length: 16

CDR3: CATGQGAGETQYF
DNA: TGTGCCACCGGACAGGGGGCCGGGGAGACCCAGTACTTC
V: TRBV6-6
D: TRBD1
J: TRBJ2-5
size: .
length: 13

CDR3: CSVERGQGVYGTDTQYF
DNA: TGCAGCGTTGAAAGGGGACAGGGGGTTTACGGCACAGATACGCAGTATTTT
V: TRBV29-1
D: TRBD1
J: TRBJ2-3
size: few
length: 17

CDR3: CASSWGTAGGAFF
DNA: TGTGCCAGCAGCTGGGGAACGGCCGGGGGAGCTTTCTTT
V: TRBV11-2
D: .
J: TRBJ1-1
size: .
length: 13

CDR3: CAGTSAPEREQYF
DNA: TGTGCCGGAACCAGCGCTCCTGAGAGGGAGCAGTACTTC
V: TRBV13
D: .
J: TRBJ2-7
size: .
length: 13

CDR3: CASSPGTGGVEQYF
DNA: TGTGCCAGCTCACCCGGGACAGGGGGAGTGGAGCAGTACTTC
V: TRBV18
D: TRBD1
J: TRBJ2-5
size: .
length: 14

CDR3: CASSFLPNTEAFF
DNA: TGTGCCAGCAGCTTTCTCCCGAACACTGAAGCTTTCTTT
V: TRBV5-5
D: .
J: TRBJ1-1
size: .
length: 13

CDR3: CASSYTQDYNYGYTF
DNA: TGTGCCAGCAGTTACACTCAGGATTATAACTATGGCTACACCTTC
V: TRBV6-6
D: .
J: TRBJ1-2
size: .
length: 15